This T cell receptor (beta chain) was observed in a study of vaccination and CD4 T cells after COVID-19. About the study: Post-COVID samples had a sampling time that fell a median around 100 days after diagnosis (range 35 to 161). Researchers treated cells with overlapping spike peptides taken from SARS-CoV-2, HCoV-NL63, HCoV-OC43 and HCoV-229E. Notes on the study in general: Spike mono-reactivity was the property of 304 of 307 vaccine-specific clones in convalescent patients.

CD4+ T cells that had been cultured provided DNA sequenced with the Oncomine TCR Beta short-read assay. TCRdb recomputed calls from the PCR reads with MiXCR, one row per CDR3 protein. The top ten hold about 14% of the sample, which has about 14,000 distinct CDR3 sequences, over 45% seen once. The treatment denotes: roughly 10-day PBMC culture with coronavirus spike peptide pools or control peptides (ViraFEST assay). A single count supports this clonotype. The target antigen is unknown. The CDR3 has 14 residues. Trimming cost V 3 bases and J 2 bases, with 11 bases left between them. Per germline, CDR1 LNHDA and CDR2 SQIVND (reference sequence).

The TCR was taken from a human donor who had recovered from COVID-19. Material: CD4+ T cells from blood, cultured in vitro. This chain joins TRBV19 and TRBJ2-7, with D maybe TRBD1 (5 bases). The CDR3 DNA reads as TGTGCCAGTAGTATTTTAAGGGGTCCCTACGAGCAGTACTTC. Protein: CASSILRGPYEQYF.